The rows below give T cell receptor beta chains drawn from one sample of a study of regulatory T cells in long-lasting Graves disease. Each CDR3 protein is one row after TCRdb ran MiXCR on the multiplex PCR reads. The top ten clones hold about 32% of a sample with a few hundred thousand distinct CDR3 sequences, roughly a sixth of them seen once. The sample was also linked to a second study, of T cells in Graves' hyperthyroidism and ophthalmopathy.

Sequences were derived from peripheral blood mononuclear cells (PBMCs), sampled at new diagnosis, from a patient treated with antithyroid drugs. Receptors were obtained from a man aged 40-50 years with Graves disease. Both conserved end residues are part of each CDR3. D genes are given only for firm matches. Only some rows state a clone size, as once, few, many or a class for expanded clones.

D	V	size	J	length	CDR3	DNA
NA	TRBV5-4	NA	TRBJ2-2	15	CASSSRGRNTGELFF	TGTGCCAGCAGCTCGCGGGGCCGGAACACCGGGGAGCTGTTTTTT
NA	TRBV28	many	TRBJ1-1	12	CASSLSTTEAFF	TGTGCCAGCAGTTTAAGTACCACTGAAGCTTTCTTT
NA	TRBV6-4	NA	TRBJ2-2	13	CASSRDALSWLFF	TGTGCCAGCAGTCGGGACGCCCTTTCATGGCTGTTTTTT
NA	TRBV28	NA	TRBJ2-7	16	CASSSQGTIRVSEQYF	TGTGCCAGCAGTTCCCAGGGGACGATCCGAGTAAGCGAGCAGTACTTC
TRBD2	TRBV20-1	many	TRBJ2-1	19	CSARGWLAGGESTYNEQFF	TGCAGTGCTAGAGGGTGGCTAGCGGGGGGGGAATCTACCTACAATGAGCAGTTCTTC
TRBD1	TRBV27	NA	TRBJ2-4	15	CASSLGTEAKNIQYF	TGTGCCAGCAGTTTGGGGACAGAAGCCAAAAACATTCAGTACTTC
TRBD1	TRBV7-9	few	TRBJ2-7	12	CASSLSGQGTYF	TGTGCCAGCAGCTTATCGGGACAGGGCACGTACTTC
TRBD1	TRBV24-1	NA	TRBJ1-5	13	CATGQGGFQPQHF	TGTGCCACCGGACAGGGAGGTTTCCAGCCCCAGCATTTT
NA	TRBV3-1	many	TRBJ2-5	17	CASSQVLVARVEETQYF	TGTGCCAGCAGCCAAGTTCTAGTAGCTCGAGTTGAAGAGACCCAGTACTTC
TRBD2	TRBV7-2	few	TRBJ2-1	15	CASSFRLAGEGEQFF	TGTGCCAGCAGCTTTAGGCTAGCGGGCGAGGGTGAGCAGTTCTTC
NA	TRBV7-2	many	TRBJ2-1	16	CASSNRQAGTYNEQFF	TGTGCCAGCAGCAACAGACAGGCTGGTACTTACAATGAGCAGTTCTTC
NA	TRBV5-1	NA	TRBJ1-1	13	CASSLFLGREAFF	TGCGCCAGCAGCTTGTTTCTGGGACGGGAAGCTTTCTTT
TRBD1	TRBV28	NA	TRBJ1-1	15	CANVKGGGFAYEAFF	TGTGCCAACGTAAAAGGGGGCGGGTTCGCATATGAAGCTTTCTTT
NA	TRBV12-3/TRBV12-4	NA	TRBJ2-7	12	CASRQPGAEQYF	TGTGCCAGCAGACAACCGGGCGCCGAGCAGTACTTC
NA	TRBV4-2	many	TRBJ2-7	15	CASSQERSFAYEQYF	TGTGCCAGCAGCCAAGAGCGTTCCTTCGCGTACGAGCAGTACTTC
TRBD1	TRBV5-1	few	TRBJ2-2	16	CASSIRQGINTGELFF	TGCGCCAGCAGCATCCGACAGGGGATAAACACCGGGGAGCTGTTTTTT
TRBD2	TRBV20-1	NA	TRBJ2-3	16	CSARDRASGRADTQYF	TGCAGTGCTAGAGATCGGGCTAGCGGGAGGGCAGATACGCAGTATTTT
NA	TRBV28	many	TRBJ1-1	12	CASEQGDTEAFF	TGTGCCAGCGAGCAAGGTGACACTGAAGCTTTCTTT
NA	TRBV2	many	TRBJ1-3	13	CASSDGIGNTIYF	TGTGCCAGCAGTGACGGGATTGGAAACACCATATATTTT
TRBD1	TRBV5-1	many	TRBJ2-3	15	CASTTRDRTTDTQYF	TGCGCCAGCACCACCCGGGACAGGACCACAGATACGCAGTATTTT
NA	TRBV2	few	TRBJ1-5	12	CASSYNDQPQHF	TGTGCCAGCAGCTATAATGATCAGCCCCAGCATTTT
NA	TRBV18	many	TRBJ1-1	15	CASSPLHGLNTEAFF	TGTGCCAGCTCACCCCTACACGGGCTCAACACTGAAGCTTTCTTT
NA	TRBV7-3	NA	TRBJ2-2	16	CASSQNGPANTGELFF	TGTGCCAGCAGCCAAAACGGGCCGGCGAACACCGGGGAGCTGTTTTTT
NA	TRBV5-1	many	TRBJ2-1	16	CASSKGLSSSYNEQFF	TGCGCCAGCAGCAAGGGACTTTCGAGCTCCTACAATGAGCAGTTCTTC
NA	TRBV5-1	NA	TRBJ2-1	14	CASSWGGPYNEQFF	TGCGCCAGCAGCTGGGGGGGCCCCTACAATGAGCAGTTCTTC
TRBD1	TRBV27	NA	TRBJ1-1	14	CASIPGTGDTEAFF	TGTGCCAGTATTCCCGGGACAGGGGACACTGAAGCTTTCTTT
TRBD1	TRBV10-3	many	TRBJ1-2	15	CAISESTGGFYGYTF	TGTGCCATCAGTGAGTCGACAGGGGGCTTCTACGGCTACACCTTC
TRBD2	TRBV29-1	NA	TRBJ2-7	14	CSVGGGPLSYEQYF	TGCAGCGTCGGGGGGGGCCCTCTCTCCTACGAGCAGTACTTC
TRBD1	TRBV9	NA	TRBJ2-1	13	CASSPSPDRQQFF	TGTGCCAGCAGCCCCAGCCCGGACAGGCAGCAGTTCTTC
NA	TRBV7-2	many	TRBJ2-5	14	CASSLHREQETQYF	TGTGCCAGCAGCTTACATCGAGAACAAGAGACCCAGTACTTC
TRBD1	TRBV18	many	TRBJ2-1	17	CASSPQQGAFIYNEQFF	TGTGCCAGCTCACCACAGCAGGGGGCATTTATCTACAATGAGCAGTTCTTC
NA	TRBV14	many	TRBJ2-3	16	CASSQLIGGAGDTQYF	TGTGCCAGCAGCCAGCTAATAGGAGGGGCCGGAGATACGCAGTATTTT
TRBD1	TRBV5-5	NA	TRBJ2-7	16	CASSFHVGTGGAEQYF	TGTGCCAGCAGCTTCCATGTGGGGACAGGGGGCGCCGAGCAGTACTTC
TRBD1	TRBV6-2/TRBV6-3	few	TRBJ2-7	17	CASSSDLGTGEDYEQYF	TGTGCCAGCAGTTCGGACCTGGGGACAGGGGAGGACTACGAGCAGTACTTC
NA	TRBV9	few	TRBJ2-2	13	CASRAGNTGELFF	TGTGCCAGCAGGGCGGGGAACACCGGGGAGCTGTTTTTT
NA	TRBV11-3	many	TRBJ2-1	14	CASSLGHVGNEQFF	TGTGCCAGCAGCTTAGGCCATGTAGGCAATGAGCAGTTCTTC
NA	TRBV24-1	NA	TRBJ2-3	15	CATSRGMESTDTQYF	TGTGCCACCAGTCGAGGGATGGAGAGCACAGATACGCAGTATTTT
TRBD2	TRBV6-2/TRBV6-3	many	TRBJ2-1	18	CASSYSATSGAPYNEQFF	TGTGCCAGCAGTTACAGCGCGACTAGCGGGGCCCCCTACAATGAGCAGTTCTTC
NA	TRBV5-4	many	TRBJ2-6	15	CASSARVEGANVLTF	TGTGCCAGCAGCGCAAGGGTGGAGGGGGCCAACGTCCTGACTTTC
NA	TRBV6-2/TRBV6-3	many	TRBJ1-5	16	CASSHSFGESNQPQHF	TGTGCCAGCAGTCACTCTTTTGGGGAGTCCAATCAGCCCCAGCATTTT
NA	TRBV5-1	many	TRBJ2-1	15	CASSLGVFRNNEQFF	TGCGCCAGCAGCTTGGGAGTTTTCCGCAATAATGAGCAGTTCTTC
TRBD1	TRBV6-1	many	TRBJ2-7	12	CASRRQGYEQYF	TGTGCCAGCAGGAGACAGGGCTACGAGCAGTACTTC
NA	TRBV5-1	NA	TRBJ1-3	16	CASSLGQTFSGNTIYF	TGCGCCAGCAGCTTGGGGCAGACGTTCTCTGGAAACACCATATATTTT
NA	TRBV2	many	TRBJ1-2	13	CASSGLREDGYTF	TGTGCCAGCAGTGGGTTGAGGGAGGATGGCTACACCTTC
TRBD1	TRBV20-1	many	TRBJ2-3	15	CSARGRQGPPDTQYF	TGCAGTGCTAGAGGGAGACAGGGTCCCCCAGATACGCAGTATTTT
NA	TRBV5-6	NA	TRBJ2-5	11	CASSIAGAQYF	TGTGCCAGCAGCATAGCCGGGGCCCAGTACTTC
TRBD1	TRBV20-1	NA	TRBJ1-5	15	CSARADRGGYQPQHF	TGCAGTGCTAGAGCGGACAGGGGAGGATATCAGCCCCAGCATTTT
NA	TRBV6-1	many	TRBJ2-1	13	CASSRTARNEQFF	TGTGCCAGCAGCCGGACTGCGAGGAATGAGCAGTTCTTC
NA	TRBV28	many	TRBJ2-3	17	CASSLPQGWGSTDTQYF	TGTGCCAGCAGTTTGCCGCAGGGGTGGGGTAGCACAGATACGCAGTATTTT